A selection of T cell receptor beta chains follows, all from one sample in a study of shared clonotypes between healthy human individuals. Only in-frame clones appear in the TCRdb table, and some are missing; sequencing was by immunoSEQ multiplex PCR. The sample has a few million clones; more than 85% are singletons. The sequenced sample consisted of naive CD4+ T cells from PBMCs. The receptors stem from a man aged 18 to 35 in good health. Some clones in this sample may be carry-over from other donors' samples. Each CDR3 is given with its conserved first and last residue. Each record gives: D gene, J gene, clone size, V gene, CDR3 DNA, CDR3 protein. D genes are given only for firm matches. Not every row has a clone size; where given, it reads once, few, many or a size class.

TRBD1 | TRBJ2-7 | once | TRBV7-2 | TGTGCCAGCAGCCCGGACAGGGGGCGCATCCCCTACGAGCAGTACTTC | CASSPDRGRIPYEQYF
TRBD2 | TRBJ2-1 | . | TRBV28 | TGTGCCAGCTTTCCCGCGGGAGGGTCCTACAATGAGCAGTTCTTC | CASFPAGGSYNEQFF
TRBD2 | TRBJ2-7 | once | TRBV30 | TGTGCCTGGAGCGTGGGAGGGAGCTCCTACGAGCAGTACTTC | CAWSVGGSSYEQYF
TRBD2 | TRBJ2-3 | . | TRBV5-1 | TGCGCCAGCAGCTTGGGGTCACTAGCGGGAGGAGGAGCAGATACGCAGTATTTT | CASSLGSLAGGGADTQYF
. | TRBJ1-3 | once | TRBV19 | TGTGCCAGTGGGGTACAGCTCATGCTCGGTGGAAACACCATATATTTT | CASGVQLMLGGNTIYF
TRBD1 | TRBJ1-4 | . | TRBV5-4 | TGTGCCAGCAGCCCAGGGACAGCCACTAATGAAAAACTGTTTTTT | CASSPGTATNEKLFF
. | TRBJ1-1 | . | TRBV19 | TGTGCCAGTGCCAGGGGTAGCACTGAAGCTTTCTTT | CASARGSTEAFF
. | TRBJ2-1 | . | TRBV7-6 | TGTGCCAGCAGCAAAGAGGGGCGGGGACCGTCCGGAGAGCAGTTCTTC | CASSKEGRGPSGEQFF
. | TRBJ1-5 | few | TRBV2 | TGTGCCAGCAGCTCGACGGGGGGGTCCCAGCATTTT | CASSSTGGSQHF
TRBD1 | TRBJ1-3 | . | TRBV19 | TGTGCCAGTAGTGACAGGGTTGGAACTGGAAACACCATATATTTT | CASSDRVGTGNTIYF
TRBD1 | TRBJ2-5 | . | TRBV5-1 | TGCGCCAGCAGCTTGAGGGCAGGGGGCGGTGAGACCCAGTACTTC | CASSLRAGGGETQYF
TRBD2 | TRBJ2-3 | . | TRBV5-4 | TGTGCCAGCAGCCAGGGACTAGCGGCGGGAGGGGGAAGCACAGATACGCAGTATTTT | CASSQGLAAGGGSTDTQYF
TRBD2 | TRBJ2-1 | . | TRBV11-2 | TGTGCCAGCAGCCAATACAGCGGGAATTGGAATGAGCAGTTCTTC | CASSQYSGNWNEQFF
. | TRBJ1-2 | . | TRBV28 | TGTGCCAGCAGTTTTAGTTGGGGCTACACCTTC | CASSFSWGYTF
. | TRBJ2-4 | . | TRBV10-2 | TGCGCCAGCAGTGGGCGGGGCATTCAGTACTTC | CASSGRGIQYF
. | TRBJ2-5 | . | TRBV7-3 | TGTGCCAGCAGCACGCGGGTAGGACCCGAGGAGACCCAGTACTTC | CASSTRVGPEETQYF
. | TRBJ2-1 | . | TRBV5-1 | TGCGCCAGCAGAATACTCTCAGGGGCTTACAATGAGCAGTTCTTC | CASRILSGAYNEQFF
. | TRBJ1-3 | . | TRBV28 | TGTGCCAGCAGTCGGACCGGGACTCCTGGAAACACCATATATTTT | CASSRTGTPGNTIYF
. | TRBJ2-5 | once | TRBV5-1 | TGCGCCAGCAGCTTGTCCACCTACAGGGTAGAAGAGACCCAGTACTTC | CASSLSTYRVEETQYF
. | TRBJ1-5 | . | TRBV11-2 | TGTGCCAGCAGTGATAGCAATCAGCCCCAGCATTTT | CASSDSNQPQHF
. | TRBJ1-1 | . | TRBV7-3 | TGTGCCAGCAGCCAGCGGGGGAGGCGGCAAGCTTTCTTT | CASSQRGRRQAFF
TRBD1 | TRBJ2-7 | . | TRBV18 | TGTGCCAGCTCACCCCGAGGGACAGGGGGCGCGGACGAGCAGTACTTC | CASSPRGTGGADEQYF
TRBD1 | TRBJ1-1 | . | TRBV6-6 | TGTGCCAGCAGAGACCCGACAGGGAAAACTGAAGCTTTCTTT | CASRDPTGKTEAFF
TRBD1 | TRBJ2-6 | . | TRBV6-1 | TGTGCCAGCAGTGTGGGTTATGAGGCAGGGGGAACTGGGGCCAACGTCCTGACTTTC | CASSVGYEAGGTGANVLTF
. | TRBJ2-5 | . | TRBV28 | TGTGCCAGCAGTTTCACTCGACAGGCTGAGGGGGAGACCCAGTACTTC | CASSFTRQAEGETQYF
. | TRBJ2-1 | . | TRBV5-6 | TGTGCCAGCAGCTTACACAATGAGCAGTTCTTC | CASSLHNEQFF
. | TRBJ1-2 | . | TRBV11-1 | TGTGCCAGCAGCTCTTGGGTGGAGGGAAGAGGCTACACCTTC | CASSSWVEGRGYTF
TRBD2 | TRBJ2-1 | . | TRBV7-2 | TGTGCCAGCAGCTTAGGGGGCGGGGGCTCCTACAATGAGCAGTTCTTC | CASSLGGGGSYNEQFF
. | TRBJ1-2 | . | TRBV11-2 | TGTGCCAGCAGCAGGGTTCCCTATGGCTACACCTTC | CASSRVPYGYTF
TRBD1 | TRBJ1-2 | few | TRBV9 | TGTGCCAGCAGCGTAGGGACAGGTGGATATGGCTACACCTTC | CASSVGTGGYGYTF
. | TRBJ2-3 | . | TRBV7-3 | TGTGCCAGCAGCTCCAACCTTGGCACAGATACGCAGTATTTT | CASSSNLGTDTQYF
. | TRBJ2-5 | . | TRBV30 | TGTGCCTGGAGTGTAAGGCCAGGGAGATCTCACCAAGAGACCCAGTACTTC | CAWSVRPGRSHQETQYF
. | TRBJ1-3 | . | TRBV11-3 | TGTGCCAGCAGCTCGTGGGCCCCCAGGGCTGCTGGAAACACCATATATTTT | CASSSWAPRAAGNTIYF
. | TRBJ2-5 | . | TRBV5-1 | TGCGCCAGCAGCTTGGCAGTAGCGCCCCTCCAAGAGACCCAGTACTTC | CASSLAVAPLQETQYF
TRBD1 | TRBJ1-2 | . | TRBV5-4 | TGTGCCAGCAGCTTTGGAGGACAGGGGGAGTATGGCTACACCTTC | CASSFGGQGEYGYTF
TRBD1 | TRBJ2-5 | once | TRBV9 | TGTGCCAGCAGCTTCGGACAGGGCAGAGAGACCCAGTACTTC | CASSFGQGRETQYF
. | TRBJ2-5 | . | TRBV5-1 | TGCGCCAGCAGCTTCGGCGCGTCCGACGGAGAGACCCAGTACTTC | CASSFGASDGETQYF
TRBD2 | TRBJ2-7 | . | TRBV19 | TGTGCCAGTAGTCCCCTACTATCAAACCCGGGACTAGCGGCATACGAGCAGTACTTC | CASSPLLSNPGLAAYEQYF